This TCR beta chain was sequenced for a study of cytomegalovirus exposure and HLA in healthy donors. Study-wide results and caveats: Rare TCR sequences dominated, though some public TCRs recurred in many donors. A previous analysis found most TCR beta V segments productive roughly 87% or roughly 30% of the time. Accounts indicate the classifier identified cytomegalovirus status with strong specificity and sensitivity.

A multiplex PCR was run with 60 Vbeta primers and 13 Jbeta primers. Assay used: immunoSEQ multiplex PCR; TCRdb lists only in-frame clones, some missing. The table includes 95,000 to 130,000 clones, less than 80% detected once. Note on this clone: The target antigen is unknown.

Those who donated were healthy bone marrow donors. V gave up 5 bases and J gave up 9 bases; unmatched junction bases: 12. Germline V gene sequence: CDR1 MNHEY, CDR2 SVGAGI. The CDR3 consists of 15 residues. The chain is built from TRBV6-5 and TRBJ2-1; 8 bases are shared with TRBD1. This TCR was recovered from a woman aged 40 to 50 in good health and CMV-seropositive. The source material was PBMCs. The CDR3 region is CASSRTGSIGSEQFF. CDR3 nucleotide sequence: TGTGCCAGCAGTCGGACAGGGAGTATCGGATCTGAGCAGTTCTTC.